What follows are 25 T cell receptor beta chains derived from one specimen sequenced in a study of T cell repertoires in cytomegalovirus infection. The antigens these receptors bind are not known. TCRdb called the reads again in MiXCR, with one record for every CDR3 protein. The sample lists some 900,000 distinct CDR3 sequences; approximately 32% were seen once. This sample comprised cultured CD8+ T cells from PBMCs, obtained from culture after CMV antigen stimulation. The receptors shown here come from a human donor in good health (CMV status not recorded). Some clones in this sample may be carry-over from other donors' samples.

This sequence joins TRBV2 and TRBJ2-4, with D maybe TRBD2 (7 bases). The ends were cut back, 7 bases at V and 7 bases at J, with 20 bases in the middle. The CDR3 consists of 15 residues. Germline V gives CDR1 SNHLY, CDR2 FYNNEI. CDR3 in amino acids: CASTYPSGGRNIQYF. In DNA form, the CDR3 reads TGTGCCAGCACGTACCCTTCGGGGGGCAGGAACATTCAGTACTTC.

This chain links TRBV28 with TRBJ2-1; no definite D call. The CDR3 totals 14 residues. The V end was cut by 6 bases, the J end by 0 bases, with 9 bases between. Germline CDR1 and CDR2: MDHEN and SYDVKM. The CDR3 coding sequence is TGTGCCAGCAGGACGGACGGCTCCTACAATGAGCAGTTCTTC. Encoded protein: CASRTDGSYNEQFF.

On this clonotype: A read error is likely, as this CDR3 ends without the conserved phenylalanine or tryptophan. This sequence joins TRBV6-2 or TRBV6-3 and TRBJ1-1, with D unclear. The CDR3 spans 14 residues. The germline V and J ends were trimmed by 0 bases and 4 bases, with 9 bases remaining between them. Germline V gene lookup returns CDR1 MNHEY and CDR2 SVGEGT. Here the CDR3 DNA reads TGTGCCAGCAGTTACTCCGCCAAAATCACTGAAGCTTTCGTT. This sequence encodes CASSYSAKITEAFV.

This clonotype was observed a handful of times. J is TRBJ2-5 and V is TRBV4-1, with 11 bases that match TRBD2. With 3 bases clipped from V and 0 bases from J, the junction kept 6 bases outside the gene matches. The germline CDR1 and CDR2 sequences are MGHRA and YSYEKL. The CDR3 totals 17 residues. As DNA, the CDR3 is TGCGCCAGCAGCCAGGATGGGACTAGCGGACACCAAGAGACCCAGTACTTC. Amino acids: CASSQDGTSGHQETQYF.

This clonotype has only a few counts. The rearrangement joins TRBV11-2 to TRBJ2-7; TRBD2 aligns across 8 bases. The germline gives CDR1 SGHAT, CDR2 FQNNGV. Germline trimming cut 6 bases from V and 6 bases from J; bases unmatched to any gene: 13. The CDR3 has 15 residues. CDR3 protein: CASSFGGEPLSEQYV. In nucleotides, the CDR3 is TGTGCCAGCAGTTTCGGGGGGGAACCGTTAAGCGAGCAGTACGTC.

The chain recombines TRBV5-1 with TRBJ1-1; no definite D call. The V and J ends lost 4 bases and 8 bases respectively, with 18 bases between them. The CDR3 length is 14 residues. CDR1 SGHRS and CDR2 YFSETQ come from the germline V gene. In DNA, the CDR3 is TGCGCCAGCAGCGTTACAATCAAAACGACCGAAGCTTTCTTT. Protein sequence: CASSVTIKTTEAFF.

The chain combines TRBV18 with TRBJ1-1; a weak D match, TRBD1 (6 bases). V lost 6 bases, J lost 3 bases, and 11 bases lay in between. The germline V gene has CDR1 KGHSH and CDR2 LQKENI. The CDR3 totals 13 residues. Written as DNA, the CDR3 is TGTGCCAGCTCTGAGGGGGACTACACTGAAGCTTTCTTT. This gives the protein CASSEGDYTEAFF.

This clonotype came up a few times. V is TRBV7-8 and J is TRBJ1-3; D call uncertain. The V and J ends lost 4 bases and 4 bases respectively, with 11 bases between them. Germline-derived CDR1 and CDR2 are SGHVS and FQNEAQ. This CDR3 is built from 14 residues. The CDR3 reads CASSSLGIGNTIYF. The CDR3 DNA is TGTGCCAGCAGCTCCCTGGGGATCGGAAACACCATATATTTT.

This clonotype has a handful of counts. This rearrangement joins TRBV7-3 to TRBJ2-3; unclear D gene. CDR3 size: 13 residues. The V gene lost 3 bases and the J gene lost 2 bases, with 6 bases spanning the gap. Per the germline V gene, CDR1 is SGHTA and CDR2 is FQGTGA. Here the CDR3 DNA reads TGTGCCAGCAGCTTGGACGTCACAGATACGCAGTATTTT. Its translation: CASSLDVTDTQYF.

Regarding this clonotype: A much larger clone lies one base from this, so it may be a read error. J is TRBJ2-1 and V is TRBV7-2, with D perhaps matching TRBD1 (5 bases). Germline V gives CDR1 SGHTA, CDR2 FQGNSA. This CDR3 has 16 residues. The CDR3 loop reads CVSSFKGLSSYNEQFF. As DNA, the CDR3 is TGTGTCAGCAGCTTCAAGGGGCTAAGCTCCTACAATGAGCAGTTCTTC.

The rearrangement links TRBV27 to TRBJ2-1; the D call may be TRBD1 or TRBD2 (6 bases each). The ends were cut back, 7 bases at V and 6 bases at J, with 16 bases in the middle. The CDR3 has 14 residues. Germline-derived CDR1 and CDR2 are MNHEY and SMNVEV (reference sequence). This CDR3 is CASIGGGPRNEQFF. CDR3 DNA: TGTGCCAGCATAGGAGGGGGGCCCCGCAATGAGCAGTTCTTC.

This clonotype was recorded many times. The chain carries TRBV7-6 and TRBJ2-5, with TRBD1 matching 10 bases. The germline V gene has CDR1 SGHVS and CDR2 FNYEAQ. V was pared by 2 bases and J by 1 base, with 1 base of the junction left unmatched. CDR3 size: 15 residues. The CDR3 DNA is TGTGCCAGCAGCTTACGGACAGGGGGCCAAGAGACCCAGTACTTC. It codes for CASSLRTGGQETQYF.

Only one count was recorded for this clonotype. As DNA, the CDR3 is TGTGCTAGTGGAATCCTCCGGGACAGATCGAACACCGGGGAGCTGTTTTTT. Translated: CASGILRDRSNTGELFF. J is TRBJ2-2 and V is TRBV12-5; 7 positions agree with TRBD1. V gave up 6 bases and J gave up 0 bases; unmatched junction bases: 10. Germline V gene lookup returns CDR1 LGHNT and CDR2 FRNRAP. The CDR3 extends over 17 amino acids.

This chain connects TRBV19 to TRBJ2-3; D call uncertain. This CDR3 is built from 16 residues. CDR1 LNHDA and CDR2 SQIVND come from the germline V gene (reference sequence). V was pared by 3 bases and J by 2 bases, with 15 bases between. Here the CDR3 DNA reads TGTGCCAGTAGTATTTTATACCAAAAGACCACAGATACGCAGTATTTT. Translation gives CASSILYQKTTDTQYF.

This sequence joins TRBV11-3 and TRBJ1-2; 9 nucleotides match TRBD1. Germline V lookup: CDR1 SGHNT, CDR2 YENEEA. Losses at the gene ends were 1 base for V and 2 bases for J; bases not matched to a gene: 5. The CDR3 consists of 16 residues. CDR3 sequence: CASSLVPGQGNYGYTF. For the CDR3, the DNA is TGTGCCAGCAGCTTAGTCCCGGGACAGGGAAACTATGGCTACACCTTC.

This clonotype was counted a few times. V is TRBV27 and J is TRBJ2-5; D gene uncertain. Germline values: CDR1 MNHEY, CDR2 SMNVEV (reference sequence). The V end lost 3 bases, the J end lost 2 bases, and 10 bases lay between the germline ends. The CDR3 is 14 residues long. CDR3 protein: CASSFSVDQETQYF. The CDR3 DNA is TGTGCCAGCAGTTTCAGTGTGGATCAAGAGACCCAGTACTTC.

This clonotype has a handful of counts. V gene TRBV12-3 or TRBV12-4 combines with J gene TRBJ2-3; no firm D call. V was pared by 5 bases and J by 2 bases, with 14 bases between. This CDR3 has 15 residues. The CDR3 sequence is CASSPSVLDTDTQYF. Here the CDR3 DNA reads TGTGCCAGCAGTCCCAGCGTGCTTGACACAGATACGCAGTATTTT.

This clonotype is a singleton in its sample. The chain carries TRBV15 and TRBJ1-5; no reliable D call. CDR3 size: 13 residues. Germline V gene sequence: CDR1 LNHNV, CDR2 YYDKDF (reference sequence). The germline V and J ends were trimmed by 0 bases and 6 bases, with 6 bases remaining between them. For the CDR3, the DNA is TGTGCCACCAGCAGAGATAAAAGTCAGCCCCAGCATTTT. It specifies CATSRDKSQPQHF.

This clonotype was found a few times. V gene TRBV9 combines with J gene TRBJ2-1, with 9 bases matching TRBD2. CDR1 and CDR2 from the germline V gene are SGDLS and YYNGEE. V lost 0 bases, J lost 2 bases, and 3 bases stayed unmatched. The CDR3 is 16 amino acids. This chain's CDR3 is CASSVVPSGTYNEQFF. The CDR3 DNA follows: TGTGCCAGCAGCGTAGTGCCTAGCGGGACCTACAATGAGCAGTTCTTC.

This clonotype was observed a handful of times. CDR3 DNA: TGCGCCAGCAGCTATAGACAGGGGCAGAACACCGGGGAGCTGTTTTTT. It is translated as CASSYRQGQNTGELFF. The chain joins TRBV5-1 to TRBJ2-2; 8 positions match TRBD1. With 3 bases clipped from V and 1 base from J, the junction kept 5 bases outside the gene matches. The CDR3 is made up of 16 amino acids. Germline V gene data show CDR1 as SGHRS and CDR2 as YFSETQ.

This clonotype was seen at least ten times. The rearrangement joins TRBV7-2 to TRBJ2-7; 12 bases map to TRBD1. Unmatched junction bases numbered 6, after V lost 3 bases and J lost 6 bases. This CDR3 is built from 15 residues. CDR1 is SGHTA, CDR2 FQGNSA, per germline. This CDR3 reads CASSFGTGGHGEQYF. DNA for the CDR3: TGTGCCAGCAGCTTTGGGACAGGGGGCCACGGCGAGCAGTACTTC.

This chain connects TRBV5-4 to TRBJ1-6; D is possibly TRBD1 (6 bases). Germline CDR1 is SGHNT and CDR2 is YYREEE (reference sequence). V lost 3 bases to trimming and J lost 7 bases, with 11 bases between them. The CDR3 covers 14 residues. Here the CDR3 DNA reads TGTGCCAGCAGCTGGTCCAGGGGAAATTCACCCCTCCACTTT. Amino acid sequence: CASSWSRGNSPLHF.

The chain joins TRBV12-3 or TRBV12-4 to TRBJ1-2; D is unresolved. Trimming cost V 6 bases and J 1 base, with 15 bases left between them. There are 15 residues in the CDR3. As DNA, the CDR3 is TGTGCCAGCAGCTTCGGAAGTCAGCTTAACTATGGCTACACCTTC. This encodes CASSFGSQLNYGYTF.

The chain employs TRBV28 and TRBJ1-1; maybe TRBD1 (5 bases). Trimming pared 3 bases from V and 6 bases from J, leaving 17 bases between. Germline CDR1 and CDR2: MDHEN and SYDVKM. The CDR3 is made up of 15 amino acids. The CDR3 DNA is TGTGCCAGCAGTTTTTATGGGGGAGGGGTCGCTGAAGCTTTCTTT. Amino acid sequence: CASSFYGGGVAEAFF.

This rearrangement joins TRBV7-8 to TRBJ2-2, with a possible D match to TRBD2 (6 bases). Deletions cut 2 bases from V and 4 bases from J, with 11 bases between. The germline gives CDR1 SGHVS, CDR2 FQNEAQ. This CDR3 contains 15 residues. DNA of the CDR3: TGTGCCAGCAGCTTAACAGCGGGCCCCACCGGGGAGCTGTTTTTT. It codes for CASSLTAGPTGELFF.